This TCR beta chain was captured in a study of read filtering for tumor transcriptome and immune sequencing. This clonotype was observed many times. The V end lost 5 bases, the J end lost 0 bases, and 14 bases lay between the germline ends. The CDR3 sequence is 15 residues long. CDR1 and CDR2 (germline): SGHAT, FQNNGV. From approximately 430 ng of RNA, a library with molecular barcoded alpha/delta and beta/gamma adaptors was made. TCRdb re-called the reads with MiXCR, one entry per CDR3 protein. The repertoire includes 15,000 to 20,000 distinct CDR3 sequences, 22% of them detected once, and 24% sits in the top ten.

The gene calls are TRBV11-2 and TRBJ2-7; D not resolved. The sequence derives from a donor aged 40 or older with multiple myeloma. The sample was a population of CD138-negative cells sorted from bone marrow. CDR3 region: CASSVRTESSYEQYF. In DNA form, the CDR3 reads TGTGCCAGCAGCGTCCGGACGGAGAGCTCCTACGAGCAGTACTTC.